Listed below are T cell receptor beta chains from one sample, sequenced in a study of blood T cell repertoires in COVID-19. TCRdb keeps only in-frame clones here, not all; method: immunoSEQ multiplex PCR. The top ten hold roughly 1.4% of the sample, which has 350,000 to 450,000 clones, approximately 90% seen once. Sequencing was carried out using peripheral blood. Every receptor here comes from a woman in her forties with COVID-19, enrolled during active disease. Both conserved end residues are trimmed from each CDR3. Fields, in order: J gene, V gene, CDR3 protein.

J gene: TRBJ2-1; V gene: TRBV11-3; CDR3 protein: ASSPPRGTAIDNEQF
J gene: TRBJ2-5; V gene: TRBV2; CDR3 protein: ASSEGGETQY
J gene: TRBJ2-3; V gene: TRBV7-2; CDR3 protein: ASSLKALAVVGFTDTQY
J gene: TRBJ1-3; V gene: TRBV18; CDR3 protein: ASSPRTAGASGNTIY
J gene: TRBJ2-2; V gene: TRBV19; CDR3 protein: ASRTGQYTGELF
J gene: TRBJ2-2; V gene: TRBV7-7; CDR3 protein: ASSSRGLENTGELF
J gene: TRBJ2-1; V gene: TRBV30; CDR3 protein: AWSHTHNEQF
J gene: TRBJ1-1; V gene: TRBV12-5; CDR3 protein: ASLWGGDTEAF
J gene: TRBJ1-5; V gene: TRBV28; CDR3 protein: ASTSGAPGNQPQH
J gene: TRBJ2-1; V gene: TRBV5-1; CDR3 protein: ASSLQGADYNEQF
J gene: TRBJ1-4; V gene: TRBV6-5; CDR3 protein: ASSYSGGSDEKLF
J gene: TRBJ1-2; V gene: TRBV6-5; CDR3 protein: ASSPQGNYGYT
J gene: TRBJ1-2; V gene: TRBV4-2; CDR3 protein: ASSQVTAGGDQRGYT
J gene: TRBJ2-2; V gene: TRBV19; CDR3 protein: ATELIPNTGELF
J gene: TRBJ2-7; V gene: TRBV25-1; CDR3 protein: ASSATGWRGPYEQY
J gene: TRBJ2-6; V gene: TRBV27; CDR3 protein: ASSTSGFRSGANVLT
J gene: TRBJ1-1; V gene: TRBV7-9; CDR3 protein: ASSLVAGTGNTEAF